The sequence of this TCR beta chain was determined in a study of OX40 agonist ivuxolimab in advanced cancers. Context from the whole study: Ivuxolimab was a fully human IgG2 agonistic monoclonal antibody targeting the costimulatory receptor OX40 (CD134). In the dose-escalation cohort, around four fifths of patients were male, and the mean age was approximately 55 years, with a range of roughly 20 to 80. Intravenous ivuxolimab was administered to patients every 2 weeks at six dose levels: 0.01, 0.1, 0.3, 1.5, 3 and 10 mg/kg. Prior anti-PD-1, anti-PD-L1 or anti-CTLA-4 therapy was permitted, and approximately 40% of dose-escalation patients had received checkpoint inhibitors. The paper covers the monotherapy dose-escalation part of the phase I ivuxolimab trial, which included N ≈ 50 patients. Of the approximately 50 dose-escalation patients, hepatocellular carcinoma was present in some 19, melanoma in about 15, renal cell carcinoma in 9 and head and neck cancer in 9. Partial responses were achieved by three dose-escalation patients, of whom one had hepatocellular carcinoma and two had cutaneous melanoma. Peripheral TCRbeta sequencing was intended to test whether TCR sequence diversity was altered and clonal T-cell expansion was caused by ivuxolimab.

At the junction V is shortened by 7 bases and J by 5 bases, with 14 bases in between. The cysteine opens and the phenylalanine closes a CDR3 of 14 amino acids. This entry keeps only the CDR3 DNA: 42 bases, framed from base 1. CDR1 and CDR2 are read off the germline V gene as MDHEN and SYDVKM. Here is what the overall study found, with its caveats: After ivuxolimab, more expanded clones were found on average in CD8+ T cells than in CD4+ T cells. Partial responders in the 0.1-3.0 mg/kg groups had among the lowest normalized peripheral clonal expansion, especially among CD8+ T cells. Low levels of normalized T-cell clonal expansion were also seen in some nonresponding patients. Clonal expansion of both CD4+ and CD8+ blood T cells was observed from baseline to week 6 at doses 0.1 to 3.0 mg/kg. The antigen specificity of the clonally expanded peripheral T cells was not determined.

For sequencing of the TCRbeta CDR3 region, genomic DNA was extracted from the sorted cells. TCRbeta CDR3 regions were sequenced using the immunoSEQ Assay. The source is immuneACCESS, and TCRdb retained only in-frame sequences with V and J called. Part of the clones is not carried over; for the studies checked, unresolved V genes explain less than half of this, and the remainder is unexplained. Here the sample has about 74,000 clones; approximately 81% occur a single time. The top ten clonotypes cover roughly 2% of the sample. The trial excluded patients who had a history of autoimmune disease or were on systemic immunosuppression. Peripheral blood for TCR sequencing was drawn from every dose cohort at baseline, at cycle 4 day 1 and at cycle 7 day 1. Samples were obtained from an open-label, multicenter, first-in-human phase I dose-escalation trial of ivuxolimab. Adults with locally advanced or metastatic melanoma, renal cell carcinoma, hepatocellular carcinoma or head and neck squamous cell carcinoma were enrolled in the trial. Before TCR sequencing, CD4+ T cells and CD8+ T cells were sorted from peripheral blood as separate populations.

On this clone: The antigen it binds to is not known. It has no much larger one-base neighbor in the sample; base qualities were not kept.

The chain couples TRBV28 to TRBJ1-4; the D gene is possibly TRBD1, with 6 bases matching. The receptor was isolated from an adult with an advanced solid tumor such as melanoma, head and neck, liver or kidney cancer. This specimen consisted of CD4+ or CD8+ T cells sorted from blood, obtained in a trial of the OX40 agonist ivuxolimab. CDR3 region: CASNKGGGNEKLFF. The DNA reads as follows: TGTGCCAGCAATAAAGGGGGGGGGAATGAAAAACTGTTTTTT.